The 28 T cell receptor beta chains in this list originate from one sample, sequenced in a study of CD8 T cells in ankylosing spondylitis. Regarding the study as a whole: Made up of under ten highly homologous variants, a TCR beta motif appeared characteristic of ankylosing spondylitis blood.

Their antigens remain unidentified. In TCRdb, the 5' RACE reads were re-called with MiXCR into one record per CDR3 protein. Of about 440,000 distinct CDR3 sequences in the sample, 17% are singletons; the top ten hold just over 1%. What was sequenced was blood, either unsorted or a sorted T cell fraction (not recorded which). All receptors derive from a male donor with ankylosing spondylitis.

This clonotype was detected only a few times. The chain combines TRBV15 with TRBJ2-7; D assignment may be TRBD1 or TRBD2 (5 bases each). The CDR3 contains 14 residues. Trimming stripped 3 bases from V and 2 bases from J, with 11 bases between. Germline V gene data show CDR1 as LNHNV and CDR2 as YYDKDF (reference sequence). The CDR3 sequence: CATSRDLGAYEQYF. The DNA of the CDR3 is TGTGCCACCAGCAGGGATCTGGGGGCCTACGAGCAGTACTTC.

The sample holds many counts of this clonotype. The J gene is TRBJ2-6, the V gene TRBV6-2 or TRBV6-3; D is possibly TRBD1 (6 bases). This CDR3 contains 15 residues. V was clipped by 4 bases and J by 3 bases, with 10 bases between them. The V gene's germline CDR1 is MNHEY and CDR2 SVGEGT. The CDR3 spells CASSSTGLGANVLTF. CDR3 nucleotide sequence: TGTGCCAGCAGTTCTACAGGGCTTGGGGCCAACGTCCTGACTTTC.

In its sample, this clonotype was seen a few times. The gene calls are TRBV7-9 and TRBJ2-5; 11 positions agree with TRBD2. Germline V gene lookup returns CDR1 SEHNR and CDR2 FQNEAQ (reference sequence). Trimming took 5 bases from V and 1 from J; bases not matched to a gene: 3. The CDR3 consists of 15 residues. The CDR3 nucleotides are TGTGCCAGCAGCGCGGGACTAGCGGCCCAAGAGACCCAGTACTTC. This codes for CASSAGLAAQETQYF.

The chain employs TRBV20-1 and TRBJ1-4, with 8 bases identical to TRBD1. J was trimmed by 7 bases and V by 1 base; bases with no gene match: 5. CDR1 is DFQATT, CDR2 SNEGSKA, per germline (reference sequence). The CDR3 has 14 residues. The CDR3 DNA is TGCAGTGCTAGAGTCGGACAGGGTGGTGAAAAACTGTTTTTT. It is translated as CSARVGQGGEKLFF.

The chain links TRBV7-6 to TRBJ1-1; no firm D call. V gave up 7 bases and J gave up 2 bases, with 11 bases separating them. CDR3 size: 13 residues. Germline lookup yields CDR1 SGHVS and CDR2 FNYEAQ. The CDR3 loop reads CASTKGFNTEAFF. The CDR3 nucleotides are TGTGCCAGCACCAAGGGTTTTAACACTGAAGCTTTCTTT.

Many counts were recorded for this clonotype. The V and J genes are TRBV12-3 or TRBV12-4 and TRBJ1-1; D unresolved. The CDR3 has 12 residues. Trimming removed 4 bases at V and 0 bases at J, with 3 bases between. The CDR3 DNA reads as TGTGCCAGCAGTTACCTGAACACTGAAGCTTTCTTT. Translated: CASSYLNTEAFF.

This clonotype was recorded only once. The junction does not match germline at one end; this may be a read error. The rearrangement links TRBV20-1 to TRBJ2-2; 10 bases agree with TRBD1. The CDR3 runs to 16 residues. Germline CDR1 reads DFQATT; CDR2 reads SNEGSKA (reference sequence). The CDR3 is CSARSDRGRDTGELLF. As DNA, the CDR3 is TGCAGTGCTAGAAGTGACAGGGGGCGTGACACCGGGGAGCTGCTTTTT.

This chain joins TRBV7-9 and TRBJ2-7; no firm D call. Germline assignment: CDR1 SEHNR and CDR2 FQNEAQ (reference sequence). The CDR3 contains 14 residues. Trimming cost V 4 bases and J 1 base, with 11 bases left between them. The CDR3 sequence: CASSSTYLSYEQYF. CDR3 coding DNA: TGTGCCAGCAGCTCTACCTACCTATCCTACGAGCAGTACTTC.

This clonotype was seen more than once but under ten times. The chain joins TRBV5-1 to TRBJ2-4; D could derive from TRBD1 or TRBD2 (5 bases each). Trimming stripped 1 base from V and 1 base from J, with 15 bases between. The CDR3 is made up of 17 amino acids. CDR1 is SGHRS and CDR2 is YFSETQ in the germline V gene. As DNA, the CDR3 is TGCGCCAGCAGCTTGATGATGGGGGACGGGGCCAAAAACATTCAGTACTTC. It codes for CASSLMMGDGAKNIQYF.

The V call is TRBV6-2 or TRBV6-3, the J call TRBJ2-7; D is uncertain. Trimming removed 4 bases from V and 2 bases from J, with 9 bases in between. Germline loops: CDR1 MNHEY, CDR2 SVGEGT. The CDR3 has 13 amino acids. CDR3: CASSLVTTYEQYF. The CDR3 DNA follows: TGTGCCAGCAGTTTGGTCACAACCTACGAGCAGTACTTC.

This clonotype showed up just a few times. The J gene is TRBJ1-4, the V gene TRBV6-1; D not resolved. This CDR3 spans 15 amino acids. V shed 6 bases and J shed 3 bases, with 14 bases lying between them. Germline CDR1 and CDR2: MNHNS and SASEGT. The DNA for the CDR3 is TGTGCCAGCAGGATATACAGAGCAGCTAATGAAAAACTGTTTTTT. This gives the protein CASRIYRAANEKLFF.

V usage is TRBV2 and J usage is TRBJ1-2, with 7 bases fitting TRBD1. With V trimmed by 4 bases and J by 5 bases, 4 bases remained unmatched. From germline, CDR1 is SNHLY and CDR2 FYNNEI. The CDR3 is made up of 13 amino acids. CDR3 coding DNA: TGTGCCAGCAGTGGACAGGGAGAATATGGCTACACCTTC. It yields the protein CASSGQGEYGYTF.

The rearrangement joins TRBV20-1 to TRBJ2-1; TRBD1 matches 10 bases. The germline V gene has CDR1 DFQATT and CDR2 SNEGSKA (reference sequence). This CDR3 has 13 residues. The DNA of the CDR3 is TGCAGCCTCCTAGGACAGGGGGTCGATGAGCAGTTCTTC. Translated, it gives CSLLGQGVDEQFF.

In this sample, this clonotype turned up a few times. The J gene is TRBJ2-6, the V gene TRBV20-1, with 8 bases aligning to TRBD1. CDR1 is DFQATT, CDR2 SNEGSKA, per germline (reference sequence). The CDR3 is 15 amino acids. V lost 3 bases and J lost 1; bases outside the gene matches: 2. The CDR3 DNA is TGCAGTGCTAGGGACAGGGTGTCTGGGGCCAACGTCCTGACTTTC. It encodes CSARDRVSGANVLTF.

This clonotype was found a few times. CDR3 in DNA: TGTGCCAGCAGCCAAGACTCGAAAACTAGCGGGGGTGGGGATACGCAGTATTTT. Its protein is CASSQDSKTSGGGDTQYF. The chain joins TRBV4-2 to TRBJ2-3, with 11 bases lining up with TRBD2. Germline lookup yields CDR1 LGHNA and CDR2 YNFKEQ. V was pared by 0 bases and J by 6 bases, with 11 bases of the junction left unmatched. The CDR3 runs to 18 residues.

The rearrangement uses TRBV6-1 and TRBJ1-5; D possibly corresponds to TRBD1 (5 bases). Trimming removed 7 bases from V and 3 bases from J, with 10 bases in between. Germline values: CDR1 MNHNS, CDR2 SASEGT. This CDR3 spans 13 amino acids. CDR3 region: CASTGGTNQPQHF. The DNA of the CDR3 is TGTGCCAGCACCGGCGGGACCAATCAGCCCCAGCATTTT.

This clonotype was seen a handful of times. The V gene is TRBV3-1, the J gene TRBJ1-1, with TRBD1 identical over 9 bases. This CDR3 is 15 amino acids long. Germline V gene sequence: CDR1 LGHDT, CDR2 YNNKEL (reference sequence). The trim removed 5 bases at V and 4 bases at J, leaving 8 bases unmatched. CDR3 residues: CASSSYRGQGTEAFF. CDR3 in DNA: TGTGCCAGCAGCTCCTACAGGGGGCAGGGCACTGAAGCTTTCTTT.

Many counts were recorded for this clonotype. The V call is TRBV5-1, the J call TRBJ2-1; D gene ambiguous. CDR1 is SGHRS, CDR2 YFSETQ, per germline. The CDR3 has 11 amino acids. The V and J ends lost 5 bases and 9 bases respectively, with 9 bases between them. CDR3 loop: CASSQNTEQFF. CDR3 in DNA: TGCGCCAGCAGTCAAAATACTGAGCAGTTCTTC.

The V gene is TRBV6-1, the J gene TRBJ2-3; 10 bases fit TRBD2. Germline CDR1 and CDR2: MNHNS and SASEGT. This CDR3 region has 16 residues. V was clipped by 6 bases and J by 0 bases; unmatched bases: 6. In nucleotides, the CDR3 is TGTGCCAGCAGGGACCTAGCGGGGGCTAGCACAGATACGCAGTATTTT. Protein: CASRDLAGASTDTQYF.

The chain uses TRBV20-1 and TRBJ2-3; 14 bases match TRBD2. Germline values: CDR1 DFQATT, CDR2 SNEGSKA (reference sequence). With V trimmed by 3 bases and J by 5 bases, 1 base remained unmatched. CDR3 length: 14 amino acids. The CDR3 DNA reads TGCAGTGCTAGGACTAGCGGGAGGGGAGATACGCAGTATTTT. Protein: CSARTSGRGDTQYF.

V usage is TRBV29-1 and J usage is TRBJ2-7; D possibly corresponds to TRBD2 (5 bases). V lost 0 bases to trimming and J lost 0 bases, with 9 bases between them. Germline V gives CDR1 SQVTM, CDR2 ANQGSEA. The CDR3 sequence is 14 residues long. This CDR3 is CSVEDATSSYEQYF. CDR3 nucleotide sequence: TGCAGCGTTGAAGATGCTACTAGCTCCTACGAGCAGTACTTC.

V is TRBV20-1 and J is TRBJ1-5; maybe TRBD1 (5 bases). V lost 6 bases and J 0 bases, leaving 15 bases between the germline ends. Germline V gene sequence: CDR1 DFQATT, CDR2 SNEGSKA (reference sequence). This CDR3 comprises 15 residues. DNA of the CDR3: TGCAGTGCCCTCAAGACAGATTATAGCAATCAGCCCCAGCATTTT. Translation: CSALKTDYSNQPQHF.

The chain has TRBV7-2 and TRBJ1-1; 7 nucleotides match TRBD1. The CDR3 runs 14 residues. V dropped 5 bases and J dropped 6; count of bases not matched to a gene: 9. Per germline, CDR1 SGHTA and CDR2 FQGNSA. In nucleotides, the CDR3 is TGTGCCAGCAGCCCGACAGGGACGGTTTCTGAAGCTTTCTTT. This translates into CASSPTGTVSEAFF.

The chain recombines TRBV5-1 with TRBJ1-1; maybe TRBD1 (6 bases). The CDR3 contains 16 residues. Per the germline V gene, CDR1 is SGHRS and CDR2 is YFSETQ. The V end was cut by 4 bases, the J end by 0 bases, with 16 bases between. The CDR3 protein is CASSGGAWNMNTEAFF. DNA for the CDR3: TGCGCCAGCAGCGGGGGGGCGTGGAATATGAACACTGAAGCTTTCTTT.

This clonotype was recorded at least ten times. J is TRBJ1-1 and V is TRBV12-3 or TRBV12-4; no reliable D call. V was pared by 4 bases and J by 5 bases, with 11 bases between. There are 13 residues in the CDR3. The CDR3 DNA follows: TGTGCCAGCAGTTCTAAAATGGGGACTGAAGCTTTCTTT. Protein: CASSSKMGTEAFF.

In this sample, this clonotype turned up many times. The DNA for the CDR3 is TGTGCCAGCAGTTCCTACTCTGGGGCCAACGTCCTGACTTTC. This gives the protein CASSSYSGANVLTF. The chain combines TRBV12-3 or TRBV12-4 with TRBJ2-6; D remains ambiguous. Trimming pared 4 bases from V and 0 bases from J, leaving 4 bases between. The CDR3 runs to 14 residues.

The rearrangement uses TRBV28 and TRBJ2-3, with D maybe TRBD1 (7 bases). V lost 2 bases and J 0 bases, leaving 12 bases between the germline ends. The CDR3 consists of 16 residues. CDR1 and CDR2 from the germline V gene are MDHEN and SYDVKM. The CDR3 sequence is CASSLAGTASTDTQYF. The CDR3 DNA is TGTGCCAGCAGTTTAGCGGGGACAGCTAGCACAGATACGCAGTATTTT.

This clonotype was counted only a few times. The chain joins TRBV18 to TRBJ2-1; D is possibly TRBD2 (6 bases). CDR1 is KGHSH and CDR2 is LQKENI in the germline V gene. CDR3 length: 14 amino acids. V was shortened by 3 bases and J by 7 bases, with 13 bases between the two germline ends. The CDR3 bases are TGTGCCAGCTCACCTCAGCGCGGGATAAATGAGCAGTTCTTC. Amino acid sequence: CASSPQRGINEQFF.